The 15 T cell receptor beta chains below all came from one sample that was sequenced in a study of T cell responses to AZD1222 COVID-19 vaccine. The data were produced by immunoSEQ multiplex PCR, yet TCRdb's version contains in-frame clones alone and is incomplete. Of just under 150,000 clones listed, about 86% were seen once; the top ten hold about 4.8%. Sequences were derived from peripheral blood, sampled 28 days after the second AZD1222 dose. All receptors come from an adult who received the AZD1222 COVID-19 vaccine.

The chain carries TRBV5-1 and TRBJ2-5, with no clear D. The CDR3 spans 11 residues. Trimming stripped 2 bases from V and 4 bases from J, with 3 bases between. The germline V gene encodes CDR1 SGHRS and CDR2 YFSETQ. Here the CDR3 reads CASSLTETQYF. CDR3 nucleotide sequence: TGCGCCAGCAGCTTAACAGAGACCCAGTACTTC. Looking up the rest from reference TRBV5-1 and TRBJ2-5 gives the full variable domain: KAGVTQTPRYLIKTRGQQVTLSCSPISGHRSVSWYQQTPGQGLQFLFEYFSETQRNKGNFPGRFSGRQFSNSRSEMNVSTLELGDSALYLCASSLTETQYFGPGTRLLVL.

This clone was counted a few times. CDR3 protein: CASSWTVPPYEQYF. The DNA for the CDR3 is TGTGCCAGCAGTTGGACAGTCCCCCCCTACGAGCAGTACTTC. This chain uses TRBV6-5 with TRBJ2-7; weak D call: TRBD1 (6 bases). This CDR3 region has 14 residues. V lost 4 bases and J lost 2, with 12 bases in between. Germline CDR1 MNHEY, CDR2 SVGAGI.

CDR3 DNA: TGTGCCAGCAGCCCGGGACTCCCTTCCTACGAGCAGTACTTC. Translating gives CASSPGLPSYEQYF. The chain recombines TRBV7-9 with TRBJ2-7, with a tentative D call TRBD2 (6 bases). This CDR3 spans 14 amino acids. Germline V CDR1 and CDR2: SEHNR, FQNEAQ (reference sequence). The germline V and J ends were trimmed by 5 bases and 1 base, with 12 bases remaining between them.

The V gene is TRBV5-4, the J gene TRBJ1-2; 10 bases are shared with TRBD1. The CDR3 covers 14 residues. Per the germline V gene, CDR1 is SGHNT and CDR2 is YYREEE (reference sequence). V was pared by 4 bases and J by 7 bases, with 7 bases of the junction left unmatched. CDR3 protein: CASSIGQGVGGYTF. The CDR3 coding sequence is TGTGCCAGCAGCATAGGACAGGGGGTGGGTGGCTACACCTTC.

This clone appeared a single time. CDR3 bases: TGTGCCAGCAGTGAGAAGGGGGACAGCTATGGCTACACCTTC. This codes for CASSEKGDSYGYTF. The chain uses TRBV25-1 and TRBJ1-2, with 7 nucleotides matching TRBD1. Germline CDR1 MGHDK, CDR2 SYGVNS. V was pared by 3 bases and J by 4 bases, with 5 bases of the junction left unmatched. CDR3 length equals 14 residues.

The chain employs TRBV4-2 and TRBJ2-2; D unresolved. Germline V CDR1 and CDR2: LGHNA, YNFKEQ. This CDR3 is 14 amino acids long. Deletions cut 4 bases from V and 0 bases from J, with 6 bases between. The CDR3: CASSPLPNTGELFF. CDR3 coding DNA: TGTGCCAGCAGCCCTCTCCCGAACACCGGGGAGCTGTTTTTT.

This sequence joins TRBV28 and TRBJ1-1; D gene unclear. In germline, CDR1 is MDHEN, CDR2 SYDVKM. Trimming removed 7 bases from V and 1 base from J, with 10 bases in between. This CDR3 contains 13 residues. DNA of the CDR3: TGTGCCAGCATTAGGACTGGGAACACTGAAGCTTTCTTT. It translates to CASIRTGNTEAFF.

The genes are TRBV5-4 and TRBJ2-3; TRBD2 agrees at 12 bases. Germline CDR1 and CDR2: SGHNT and YYREEE (reference sequence). The CDR3 extends over 20 amino acids. The ends lost 3 bases at V and 3 bases at J; junction bases unmatched: 17. The CDR3 bases are TGTGCCAGCAGCTCCTTCCCCCCTTTAACTAGCGGGGGGCATACAGATACGCAGTATTTT. Encoded protein: CASSSFPPLTSGGHTDTQYF.

The chain carries TRBV15 and TRBJ2-5; 10 bases line up with TRBD2. This CDR3 contains 15 residues. J was trimmed by 7 bases and V by 3 bases; bases with no gene match: 8. The V gene's germline CDR1 is LNHNV and CDR2 YYDKDF (reference sequence). The CDR3 loop reads CATSSGLAEEWTQYF. CDR3 DNA: TGTGCCACCAGCAGCGGACTAGCGGAGGAATGGACCCAGTACTTC. The full variable domain, its missing parts supplied by reference TRBV15 and TRBJ2-5, is DAMVIQNPRYQVTQFGKPVTLSCSQTLNHNVMYWYQQKSSQAPKLLFHYYDKDFNNEADTPDNFQSRRPNTSFCFLDIRSPGLGDTAMYLCATSSGLAEEWTQYFGPGTRLLVL.

This clone was seen a few times. CDR3 loop: CASSRDPYGANEKLFF. CDR3 DNA sequence: TGTGCCAGCAGCCGCGACCCCTACGGGGCTAATGAAAAACTGTTTTTT. The genes are TRBV4-2 and TRBJ1-4; D gene ambiguous. The CDR3 loop spans 16 amino acids. Germline CDR1 is LGHNA and CDR2 is YNFKEQ. The V gene lost 4 bases and the J gene lost 3 bases, with 15 bases spanning the gap.

The chain joins TRBV18 to TRBJ1-4; D is unresolved. Germline CDR1 and CDR2: KGHSH and LQKENI. This CDR3 comprises 15 residues. Trimming cost V 0 bases and J 8 bases, with 13 bases left between them. The CDR3 sequence is CASSPPSGVPEKLFF. Here the CDR3 DNA reads TGTGCCAGCTCACCACCTAGCGGGGTGCCGGAAAAACTGTTTTTT.

This chain uses TRBV24-1 with TRBJ1-2; D gene ambiguous. The germline V gene encodes CDR1 KGHDR and CDR2 SFDVKD. The ends were cut back, 2 bases at V and 4 bases at J, with 10 bases in the middle. This CDR3 contains 14 residues. The CDR3 spells CATSDYADVYGYTF. The CDR3, as DNA: TGTGCCACCAGTGATTACGCAGACGTCTATGGCTACACCTTC.

The chain has TRBV6-4 and TRBJ1-6, with no clear D. CDR3 size: 13 residues. Per germline, CDR1 MRHNA and CDR2 SNTAGT. Between the trimmed V and J ends, which lost 2 bases and 10 bases, there was a span of 9 bases. CDR3 sequence (DNA): TGTGCCAGCAGTGACGGAAGAGAATCACCCCTCCACTTT. The encoded protein is CASSDGRESPLHF.

This chain joins TRBV5-1 and TRBJ2-1; 10 bases are shared with TRBD1. V dropped 4 bases and J dropped 9; count of bases not matched to a gene: 10. From germline, CDR1 is SGHRS and CDR2 YFSETQ. CDR3 length: 15 amino acids. The chain's CDR3 is CASSRGQGKTGEQFF. The CDR3 DNA follows: TGCGCCAGCAGCAGGGGACAGGGGAAAACGGGTGAGCAGTTCTTC.

The rearrangement uses TRBV3-1 (or the pseudogene TRBV3-2) and TRBJ2-1, with 8 bases lining up with TRBD2. The length of the CDR3 is 15 residues. V lost 3 bases to trimming and J lost 7 bases; unmatched junction nucleotides: 8. Per the germline V gene, CDR1 is LGHDT and CDR2 is YNNKEL (reference sequence). CDR3 amino acids: CASSQVGGAQNEQFF. Written as DNA, the CDR3 is TGTGCCAGCAGCCAGGTCGGGGGGGCCCAGAATGAGCAGTTCTTC.